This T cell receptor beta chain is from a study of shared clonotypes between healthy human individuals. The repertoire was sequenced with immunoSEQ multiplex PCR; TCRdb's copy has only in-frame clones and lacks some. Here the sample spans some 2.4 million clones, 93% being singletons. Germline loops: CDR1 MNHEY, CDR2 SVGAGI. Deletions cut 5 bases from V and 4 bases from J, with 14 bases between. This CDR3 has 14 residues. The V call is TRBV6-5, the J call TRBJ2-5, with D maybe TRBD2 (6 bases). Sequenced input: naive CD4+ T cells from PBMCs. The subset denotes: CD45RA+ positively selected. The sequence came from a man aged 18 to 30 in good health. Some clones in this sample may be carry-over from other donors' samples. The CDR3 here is CASSPLEGGETQYF. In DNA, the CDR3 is TGTGCCAGCAGTCCCCTTGAGGGAGGAGAGACCCAGTACTTC.